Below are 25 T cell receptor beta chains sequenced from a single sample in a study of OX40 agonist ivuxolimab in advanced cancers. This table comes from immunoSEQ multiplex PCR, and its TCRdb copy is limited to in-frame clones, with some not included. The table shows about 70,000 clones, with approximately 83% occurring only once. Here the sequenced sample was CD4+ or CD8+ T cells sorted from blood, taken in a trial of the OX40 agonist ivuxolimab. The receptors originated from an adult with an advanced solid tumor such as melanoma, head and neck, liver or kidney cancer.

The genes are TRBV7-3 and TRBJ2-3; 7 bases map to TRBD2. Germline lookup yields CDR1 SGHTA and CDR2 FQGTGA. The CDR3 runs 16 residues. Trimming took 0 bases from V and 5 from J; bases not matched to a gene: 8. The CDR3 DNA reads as TGTGCCAGCAGCTTAACGGCTACTAGCGTGGGAGATACGCAGTATTTT. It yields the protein CASSLTATSVGDTQYF.

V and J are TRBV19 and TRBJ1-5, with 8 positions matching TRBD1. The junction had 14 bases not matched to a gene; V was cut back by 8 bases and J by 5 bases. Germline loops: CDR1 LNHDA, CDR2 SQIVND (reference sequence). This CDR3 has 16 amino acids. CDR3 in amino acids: CASEDGGTGPHQPQHF. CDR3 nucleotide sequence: TGTGCCAGTGAGGACGGAGGGACAGGTCCTCATCAGCCCCAGCATTTT.

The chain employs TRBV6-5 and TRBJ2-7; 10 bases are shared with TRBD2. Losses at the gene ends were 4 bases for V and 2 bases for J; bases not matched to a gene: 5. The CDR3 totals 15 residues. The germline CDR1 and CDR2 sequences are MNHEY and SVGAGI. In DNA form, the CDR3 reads TGTGCCAGCAGTTCCCCTAGCGGGGGCACCTACGAGCAGTACTTC. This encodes CASSSPSGGTYEQYF.

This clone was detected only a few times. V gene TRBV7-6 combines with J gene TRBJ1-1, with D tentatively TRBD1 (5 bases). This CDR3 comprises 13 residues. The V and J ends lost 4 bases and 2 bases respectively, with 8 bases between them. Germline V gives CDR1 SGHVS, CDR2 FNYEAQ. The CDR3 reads CASSSDSNTEAFF. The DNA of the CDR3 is TGTGCCAGCAGCTCCGACAGCAACACTGAAGCTTTCTTT.

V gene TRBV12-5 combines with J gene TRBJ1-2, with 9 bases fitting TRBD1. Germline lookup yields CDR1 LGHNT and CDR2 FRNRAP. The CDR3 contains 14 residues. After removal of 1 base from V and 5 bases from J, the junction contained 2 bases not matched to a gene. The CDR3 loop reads CASGLDRGLYGYTF. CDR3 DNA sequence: TGTGCTAGTGGTTTGGACAGGGGGCTTTATGGCTACACCTTC.

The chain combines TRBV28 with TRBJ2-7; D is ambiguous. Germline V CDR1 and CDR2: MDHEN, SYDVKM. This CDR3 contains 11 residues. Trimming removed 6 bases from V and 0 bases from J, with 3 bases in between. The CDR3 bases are TGTGCCAGCAGGAGCTCCTACGAGCAGTACTTC. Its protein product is CASRSSYEQYF.

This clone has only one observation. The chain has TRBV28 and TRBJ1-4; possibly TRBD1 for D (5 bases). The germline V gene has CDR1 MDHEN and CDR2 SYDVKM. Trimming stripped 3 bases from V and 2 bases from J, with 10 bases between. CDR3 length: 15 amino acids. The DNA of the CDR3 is TGTGCCAGCAGTTTGGGGGGAGGGACTAATGAAAAACTGTTTTTT. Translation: CASSLGGGTNEKLFF.

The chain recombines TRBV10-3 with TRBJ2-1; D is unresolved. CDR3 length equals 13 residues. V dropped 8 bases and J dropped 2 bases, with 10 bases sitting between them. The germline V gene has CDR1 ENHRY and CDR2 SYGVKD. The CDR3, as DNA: TGTGCCATCGGTGGAAATCCCTACAATGAGCAGTTCTTC. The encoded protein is CAIGGNPYNEQFF.

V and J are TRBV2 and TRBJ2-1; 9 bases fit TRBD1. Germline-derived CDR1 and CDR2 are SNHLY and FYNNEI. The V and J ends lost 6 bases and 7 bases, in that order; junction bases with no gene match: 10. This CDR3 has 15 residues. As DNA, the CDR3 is TGTGCCAGCAGCGCTACAGGGGGCGGATGGAATGAGCAGTTCTTC. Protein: CASSATGGGWNEQFF.

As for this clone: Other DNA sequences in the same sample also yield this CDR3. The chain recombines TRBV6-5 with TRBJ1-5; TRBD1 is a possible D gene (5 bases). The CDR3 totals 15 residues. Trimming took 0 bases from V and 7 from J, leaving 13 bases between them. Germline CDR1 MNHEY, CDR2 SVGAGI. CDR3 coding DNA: TGTGCCAGCAGTTACTCGTCCGGGGCGGACCAGCCCCAGCATTTT. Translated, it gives CASSYSSGADQPQHF.

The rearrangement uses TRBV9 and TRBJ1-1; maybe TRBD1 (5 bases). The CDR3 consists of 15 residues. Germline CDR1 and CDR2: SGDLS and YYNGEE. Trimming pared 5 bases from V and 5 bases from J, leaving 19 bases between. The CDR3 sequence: CASREPGSEGTEAFF. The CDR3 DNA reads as TGTGCCAGCAGAGAACCGGGAAGCGAGGGGACTGAAGCTTTCTTT. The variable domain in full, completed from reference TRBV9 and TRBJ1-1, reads DSGVTQTPKHLITATGQRVTLRCSPRSGDLSVYWYQQSLDQGLQFLIQYYNGEERAKGNILERFSAQQFPDLHSELNLSSLELGDSALYFCASREPGSEGTEAFFGQGTRLTVV.

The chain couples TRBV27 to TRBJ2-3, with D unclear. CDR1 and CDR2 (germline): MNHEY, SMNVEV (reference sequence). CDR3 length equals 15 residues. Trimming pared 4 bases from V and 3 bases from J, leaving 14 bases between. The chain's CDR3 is CASSYRIQPTDTQYF. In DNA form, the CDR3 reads TGTGCCAGCAGTTATCGGATACAACCGACAGATACGCAGTATTTT.

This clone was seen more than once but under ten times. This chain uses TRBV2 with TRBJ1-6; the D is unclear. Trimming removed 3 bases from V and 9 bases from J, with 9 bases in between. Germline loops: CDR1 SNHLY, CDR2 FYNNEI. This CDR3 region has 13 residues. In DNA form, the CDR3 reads TGTGCCAGCAGTGAGGGGTCCACTTCACCCCTCCACTTT. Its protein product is CASSEGSTSPLHF. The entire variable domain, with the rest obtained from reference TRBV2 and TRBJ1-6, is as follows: EPEVTQTPSHQVTQMGQEVILRCVPISNHLYFYWYRQILGQKVEFLVSFYNNEISEKSEIFDDQFSVERPDGSNFTLKIRSTKLEDSAMYFCASSEGSTSPLHFGNGTRLTVT.

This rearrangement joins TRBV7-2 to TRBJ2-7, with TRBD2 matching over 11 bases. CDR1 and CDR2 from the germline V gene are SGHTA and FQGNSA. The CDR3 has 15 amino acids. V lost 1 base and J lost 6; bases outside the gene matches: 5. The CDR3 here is CASSLDLSGRGEQYF. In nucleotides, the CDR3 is TGTGCCAGCAGCTTAGATCTTAGCGGGAGGGGCGAGCAGTACTTC.

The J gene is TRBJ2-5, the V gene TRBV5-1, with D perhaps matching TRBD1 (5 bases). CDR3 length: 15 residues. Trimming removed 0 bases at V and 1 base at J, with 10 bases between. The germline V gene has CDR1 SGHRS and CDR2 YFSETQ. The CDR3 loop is CASSLAPTAQETQYF. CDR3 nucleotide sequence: TGCGCCAGCAGCTTGGCCCCGACAGCCCAAGAGACCCAGTACTTC.

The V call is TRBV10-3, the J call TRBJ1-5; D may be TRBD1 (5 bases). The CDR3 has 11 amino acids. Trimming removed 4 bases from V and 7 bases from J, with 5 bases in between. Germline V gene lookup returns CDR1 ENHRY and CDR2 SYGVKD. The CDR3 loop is CAISAGQPQHF. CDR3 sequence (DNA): TGTGCCATCAGTGCAGGGCAGCCCCAGCATTTT.

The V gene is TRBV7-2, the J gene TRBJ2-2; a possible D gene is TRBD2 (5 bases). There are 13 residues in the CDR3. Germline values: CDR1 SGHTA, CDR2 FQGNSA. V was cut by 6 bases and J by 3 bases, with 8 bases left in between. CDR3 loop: CASSDYYTGELFF. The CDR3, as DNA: TGTGCCAGCAGTGACTACTACACCGGGGAGCTGTTTTTT.

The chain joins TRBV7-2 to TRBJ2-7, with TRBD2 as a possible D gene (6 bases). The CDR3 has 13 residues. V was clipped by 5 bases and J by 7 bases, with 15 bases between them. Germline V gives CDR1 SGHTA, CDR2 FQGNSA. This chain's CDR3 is CASSLDGRGEQYF. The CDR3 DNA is TGTGCCAGCAGCCTAGATGGCCGGGGGGAGCAGTACTTC.

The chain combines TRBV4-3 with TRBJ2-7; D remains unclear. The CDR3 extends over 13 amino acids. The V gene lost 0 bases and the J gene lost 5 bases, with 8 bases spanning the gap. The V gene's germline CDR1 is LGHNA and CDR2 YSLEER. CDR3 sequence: CASSQDSGNEQYF. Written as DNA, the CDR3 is TGCGCCAGCAGCCAAGATAGTGGAAACGAGCAGTACTTC.

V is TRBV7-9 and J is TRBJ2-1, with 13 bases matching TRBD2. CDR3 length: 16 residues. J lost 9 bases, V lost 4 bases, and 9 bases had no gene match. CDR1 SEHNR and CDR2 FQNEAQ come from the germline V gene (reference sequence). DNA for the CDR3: TGTGCCAGCAGCTCACGGACTAGCGGGGGCCGTATTGAGCAGTTCTTC. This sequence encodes CASSSRTSGGRIEQFF.

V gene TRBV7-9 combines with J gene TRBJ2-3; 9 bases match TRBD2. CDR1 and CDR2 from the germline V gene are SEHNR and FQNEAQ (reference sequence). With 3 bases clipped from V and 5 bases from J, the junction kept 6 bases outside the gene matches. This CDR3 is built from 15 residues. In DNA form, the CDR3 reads TGTGCCAGCAGCTTTTTAGCGGGGGAGGAAGATACGCAGTATTTT. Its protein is CASSFLAGEEDTQYF.

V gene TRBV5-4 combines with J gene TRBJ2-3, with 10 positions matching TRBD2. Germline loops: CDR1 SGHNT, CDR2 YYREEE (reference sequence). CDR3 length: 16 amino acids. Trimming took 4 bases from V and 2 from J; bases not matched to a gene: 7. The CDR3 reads CASSLLLAGDTDTQYF. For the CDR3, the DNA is TGTGCCAGCAGCCTACTCCTAGCGGGAGACACAGATACGCAGTATTTT.

Here the CDR3 reads CASKRQGVTEAFF. The CDR3 bases are TGTGCCAGTAAGCGGCAGGGCGTCACTGAAGCTTTCTTT. The rearrangement uses TRBV19 and TRBJ1-1, with D possibly TRBD1 on 5 matching bases. This CDR3 region has 13 residues. V was trimmed by 7 bases and J by 4 bases, leaving 13 bases between them. Germline V gene lookup returns CDR1 LNHDA and CDR2 SQIVND (reference sequence).

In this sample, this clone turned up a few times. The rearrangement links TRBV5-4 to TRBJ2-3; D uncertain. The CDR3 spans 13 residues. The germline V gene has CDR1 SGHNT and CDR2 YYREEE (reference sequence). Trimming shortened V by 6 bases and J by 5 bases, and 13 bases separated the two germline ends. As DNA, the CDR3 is TGTGCCAGCAACAACTACTTCGAAGATACGCAGTATTTT. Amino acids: CASNNYFEDTQYF. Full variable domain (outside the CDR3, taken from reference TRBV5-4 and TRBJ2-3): ETGVTQSPTHLIKTRGQQVTLRCSSQSGHNTVSWYQQALGQGPQFIFQYYREEENGRGNFPPRFSGLQFPNYSSELNVNALELDDSALYLCASNNYFEDTQYFGPGTRLTVL.

This CDR3 is CASSPTAGKQFF. The CDR3 nucleotides read TGTGCCAGCAGCCCAACGGCGGGAAAGCAGTTCTTC. This rearrangement joins TRBV11-3 to TRBJ2-1; weak D call: TRBD2 (6 bases). V lost 5 bases to trimming and J lost 11 bases, with 13 bases between them. Germline CDR1 is SGHNT and CDR2 is YENEEA. The length of the CDR3 is 12 residues.